The rows below give T cell receptor beta chains drawn from one sample of a study of T-cell reconstitution after alpha-beta-depleted transplantation in children. A single record per CDR3 protein comes from TCRdb applying MiXCR to the PCR reads. Of over 200,000 distinct CDR3 sequences in the sample, 11% are singletons; the top ten hold roughly 27%. Sequences were derived from PBMCs, sampled before TCRalphabeta/CD19-depleted stem cell transplant. Receptor source: a child in the first two years of life with acute myeloid leukemia, due to receive a stem cell transplant. The CDR3 runs from the conserved cysteine through the conserved F or W. A D gene is named only where the DNA matches it firmly. The listing skips clone size in some rows; elsewhere it reads once, few, many or a size class.

V	length	J	size	D	CDR3	DNA
TRBV7-9	16	TRBJ2-2	many	TRBD1	CASSRSGGAVPGELFF	TGTGCCAGCAGCCGCTCAGGGGGCGCTGTTCCCGGGGAGCTGTTTTTT
TRBV20-1	11	TRBJ2-7	many	NA	CSARRAYEQYF	TGCAGTGCTAGGAGAGCCTACGAGCAGTACTTC
TRBV25-1	15	TRBJ2-4	many	TRBD1	CATNLDRLAKNIQYF	TGTGCCACCAACTTGGACAGGCTAGCCAAAAACATTCAGTACTTC
TRBV5-1	13	TRBJ2-7	many	NA	CASSLWTSYEQYF	TGCGCCAGCAGTCTATGGACATCCTACGAGCAGTACTTC
TRBV12-3/TRBV12-4	14	TRBJ2-7	many	TRBD2	CASSYSGISYEQYF	TGTGCCAGCAGTTATAGCGGGATTTCCTACGAGCAGTACTTC
TRBV5-1	15	TRBJ2-7	many	TRBD2	CASSLGASGSSEQYF	TGCGCCAGCAGCTTGGGGGCTAGCGGGAGTAGCGAGCAGTACTTC
TRBV12-3/TRBV12-4	14	TRBJ2-3	many	TRBD2	CASRGTSGSQGQYF	TGTGCCAGCAGGGGGACTAGCGGTAGCCAGGGGCAGTATTTT
TRBV7-9	15	TRBJ2-7	NA	TRBD1	CASSSMGQSSYEQYF	TGTGCCAGCAGCTCCATGGGACAGAGCTCCTACGAGCAGTACTTC
TRBV4-1	15	TRBJ2-4	many	NA	CASSPTGKAKNIQYF	TGCGCCAGCAGCCCTACCGGGAAAGCCAAAAACATTCAGTACTTC
TRBV2	19	TRBJ2-2	few	NA	CASSVPPGVWGEDTGELFF	TGTGCCAGCAGCGTACCGCCAGGGGTTTGGGGTGAGGACACCGGGGAGCTGTTTTTT
TRBV20-1	12	TRBJ2-7	many	NA	CSATLINYEQYF	TGCAGTGCTACTTTAATTAACTACGAGCAGTACTTC
TRBV7-2	14	TRBJ2-1	few	TRBD2	CASKRVLAGNEQFF	TGTGCCAGCAAGAGGGTACTAGCGGGGAATGAGCAGTTCTTC
TRBV12-3/TRBV12-4	16	TRBJ2-1	many	TRBD2	CASSYGAGEPYNEQFF	TGTGCCAGCAGTTACGGAGCGGGGGAGCCCTACAATGAGCAGTTCTTC
TRBV6-5	17	TRBJ2-2	many	TRBD2	CASSYPRGLADTGELFF	TGTGCCAGCAGTTACCCGAGGGGACTAGCGGACACCGGGGAGCTGTTTTTT